This T cell receptor beta chain was observed in a study of kidney transplant recipient with SARS-CoV-2 infection. TCRdb independently ran MiXCR on the reads; one entry per CDR3 protein. The sample holds under 300,000 distinct CDR3 sequences, 29% seen once. This CDR3 has 15 amino acids. The germline CDR1 and CDR2 sequences are SQVTM and ANQGSEA. Trimming took 0 bases from V and 6 from J; bases not matched to a gene: 11. This clonotype occurred many times. The input for sequencing was a blood sample, taken at baseline and on day 111 from a kidney transplant recipient. V and J are TRBV29-1 and TRBJ2-7, with 7 bases matching TRBD2. This clonotype was obtained from a young adult male patient who had COVID-19 and was a kidney transplant recipient. Some T cells may have originated in the graft donor. CDR3 in DNA: TGCAGCGTTGAAGATCATCGGGGAGGGCCAGGCGAGCAGTACTTC. The encoded protein is CSVEDHRGGPGEQYF.